Sequencing of this T cell receptor beta chain was carried out in a study of identical twins. Ten or more counts support this clonotype. The antigen remains unidentified. Overall study results and limits: Abundant beta clonotypes from cord blood bore fewer insertions; memory repertoires lacked this pattern. Instead of following the same donors, the conclusions were based on cross-sectional statistical analysis.

Germline V gene lookup returns CDR1 MNHEY and CDR2 SMNVEV (reference sequence). Trimming removed 4 bases from V and 4 bases from J, with 17 bases in between. The CDR3 length is 15 residues. TCRdb re-analysed the 5' RACE reads in MiXCR, keeping a single row per CDR3 protein. The sample includes about 250,000 distinct CDR3 sequences, about 8% of them seen just once. This sample also appeared in a second study, on yellow fever vaccine responses in identical twins. That paper states: Twins reportedly showed a vaccine T cell response that seemed partly convergent and partly personalized.

The chain carries TRBV27 and TRBJ2-7, with no clear D. Sequenced input: CD8+ T cells sorted from blood. The receptor's source is a young woman in good health. The CDR3 loop is CASSSPDQVGYEQYF. Here the CDR3 DNA reads TGTGCCAGCAGTTCCCCAGATCAGGTCGGTTACGAGCAGTACTTC.